This paragraph reports one T cell receptor beta chain. Per germline, CDR1 GTSNPN and CDR2 SVGIG (reference sequence). With V trimmed by 4 bases and J by 6 bases, 5 bases remained unmatched. This CDR3 spans 13 amino acids. TCRdb reassembled clones from the PCR reads with MiXCR. Among tens of thousands of clones, roughly 18% were seen once, and the ten largest hold approximately 3.1%. Thyroid surgery was preceded by no treatment in any patient. The sample is drawn from a study of metastatic and nonmetastatic thyroid tumors. This receptor was taken from a female donor with papillary thyroid cancer or a benign thyroid nodule (not recorded which). Some clones in this sample may be carry-over from other donors' samples. This chain connects TRBV30 to TRBJ1-4; the match to TRBD1 covers 7 bases. The sample comprised blood. Here the CDR3 reads CAWMDRRHEKLFF. CDR3 nucleotides: TGTGCCTGGATGGACAGGCGGCATGAAAAACTGTTTTTT.